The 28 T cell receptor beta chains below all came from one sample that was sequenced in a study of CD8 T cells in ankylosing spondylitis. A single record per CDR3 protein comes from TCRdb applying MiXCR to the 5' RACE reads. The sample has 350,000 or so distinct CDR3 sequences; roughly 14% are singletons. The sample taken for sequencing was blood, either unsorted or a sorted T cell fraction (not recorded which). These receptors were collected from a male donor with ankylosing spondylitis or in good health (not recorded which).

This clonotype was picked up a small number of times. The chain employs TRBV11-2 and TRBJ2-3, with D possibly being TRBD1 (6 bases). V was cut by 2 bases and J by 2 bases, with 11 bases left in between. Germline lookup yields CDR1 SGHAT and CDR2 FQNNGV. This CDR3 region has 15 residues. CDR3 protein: CASSLNRVITDTQYF. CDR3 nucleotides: TGTGCCAGCAGCTTAAACAGGGTCATCACAGATACGCAGTATTTT. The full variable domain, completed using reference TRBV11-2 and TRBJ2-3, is EAGVAQSPRYKIIEKRQSVAFWCNPISGHATLYWYQQILGQGPKLLIQFQNNGVVDDSQLPKDRFSAERLKGVDSTLKIQPAKLEDSAVYLCASSLNRVITDTQYFGPGTRLTVL.

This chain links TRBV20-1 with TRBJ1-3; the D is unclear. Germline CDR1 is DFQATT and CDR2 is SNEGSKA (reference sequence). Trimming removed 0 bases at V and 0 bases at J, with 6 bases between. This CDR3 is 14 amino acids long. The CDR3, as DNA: TGCAGTGCTAGAGATCCAGTCTCTGGAAACACCATATATTTT. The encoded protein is CSARDPVSGNTIYF.

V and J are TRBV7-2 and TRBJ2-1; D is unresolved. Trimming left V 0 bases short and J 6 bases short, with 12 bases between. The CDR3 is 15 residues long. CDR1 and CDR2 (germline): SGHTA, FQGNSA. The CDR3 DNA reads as TGTGCCAGCAGCTTAGCCTCGCGTCTCCCCAATGAGCAGTTCTTC. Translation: CASSLASRLPNEQFF.

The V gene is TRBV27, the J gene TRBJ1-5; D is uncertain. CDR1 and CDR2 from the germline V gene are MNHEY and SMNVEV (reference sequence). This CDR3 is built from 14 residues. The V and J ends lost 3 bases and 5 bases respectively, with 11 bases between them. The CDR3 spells CASSFRPSYQPQHF. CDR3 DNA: TGTGCCAGCAGTTTTCGCCCCAGCTATCAGCCCCAGCATTTT.

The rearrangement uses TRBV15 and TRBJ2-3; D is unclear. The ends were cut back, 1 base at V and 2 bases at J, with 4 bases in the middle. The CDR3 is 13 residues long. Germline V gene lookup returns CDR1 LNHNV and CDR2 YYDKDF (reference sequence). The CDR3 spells CATSRVDTDTQYF. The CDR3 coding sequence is TGTGCCACCAGCAGAGTCGACACAGATACGCAGTATTTT.

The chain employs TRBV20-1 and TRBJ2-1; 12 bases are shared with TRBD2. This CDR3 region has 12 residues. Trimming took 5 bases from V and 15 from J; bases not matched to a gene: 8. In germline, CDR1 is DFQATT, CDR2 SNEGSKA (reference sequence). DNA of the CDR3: TGCAGTGCTCAGCTAGCGGGGGGGCGTCTGTTCTTC. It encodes CSAQLAGGRLFF.

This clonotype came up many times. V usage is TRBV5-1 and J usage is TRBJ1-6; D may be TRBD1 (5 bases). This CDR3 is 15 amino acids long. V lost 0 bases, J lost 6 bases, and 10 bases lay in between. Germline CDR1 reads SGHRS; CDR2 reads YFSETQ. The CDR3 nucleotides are TGCGCCAGCAGCTTGGAAGGCAGGGCTAATTCACCCCTCCACTTT. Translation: CASSLEGRANSPLHF. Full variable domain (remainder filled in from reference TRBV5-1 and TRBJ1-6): KAGVTQTPRYLIKTRGQQVTLSCSPISGHRSVSWYQQTPGQGLQFLFEYFSETQRNKGNFPGRFSGRQFSNSRSEMNVSTLELGDSALYLCASSLEGRANSPLHFGNGTRLTVT.

CDR3 amino acids: CASSQDGWETQYF. The CDR3 DNA sequence: TGCGCCAGCAGCCAAGATGGGTGGGAGACCCAGTACTTC. V is TRBV4-1 and J is TRBJ2-5, with D hard to call. This CDR3 is built from 13 residues. Trimming took 0 bases from V and 5 from J, leaving 7 bases between them. Germline V gene data show CDR1 as MGHRA and CDR2 as YSYEKL.

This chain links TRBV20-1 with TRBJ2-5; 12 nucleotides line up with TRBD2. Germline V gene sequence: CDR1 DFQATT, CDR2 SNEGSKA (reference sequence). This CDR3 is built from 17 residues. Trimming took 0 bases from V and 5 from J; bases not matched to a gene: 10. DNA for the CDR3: TGCAGTGCTAGAGATCAAGGACTAGCGGGACGGTTGGAGACCCAGTACTTC. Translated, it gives CSARDQGLAGRLETQYF.

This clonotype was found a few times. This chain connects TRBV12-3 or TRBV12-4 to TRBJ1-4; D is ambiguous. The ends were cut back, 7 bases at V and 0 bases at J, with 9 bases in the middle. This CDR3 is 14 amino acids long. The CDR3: CASTDAATNEKLFF. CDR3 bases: TGTGCCAGCACCGACGCTGCAACTAATGAAAAACTGTTTTTT.

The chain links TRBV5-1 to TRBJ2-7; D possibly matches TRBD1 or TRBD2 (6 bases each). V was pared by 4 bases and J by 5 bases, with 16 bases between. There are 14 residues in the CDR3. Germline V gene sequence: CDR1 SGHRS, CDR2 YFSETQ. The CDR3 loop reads CASSRGPLYDEQYF. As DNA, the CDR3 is TGCGCCAGCAGCCGGGGGCCATTGTACGACGAGCAGTACTTC.

CDR3 in amino acids: CSVPSGGARDTEAFF. For the CDR3, the DNA is TGCAGCGTCCCCTCCGGGGGGGCGCGGGACACTGAAGCTTTCTTT. The gene calls are TRBV29-1 and TRBJ1-1, with D possibly TRBD1 on 6 matching bases. The V gene lost 6 bases and the J gene lost 3 bases, with 20 bases spanning the gap. Germline V CDR1 and CDR2: SQVTM, ANQGSEA. The CDR3 consists of 15 residues.

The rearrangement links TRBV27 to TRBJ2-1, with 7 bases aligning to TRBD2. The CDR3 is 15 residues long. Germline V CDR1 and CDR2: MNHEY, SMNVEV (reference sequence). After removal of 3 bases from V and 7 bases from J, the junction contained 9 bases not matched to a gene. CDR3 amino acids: CASSFRLAEANEQFF. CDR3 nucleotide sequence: TGTGCCAGCAGTTTTAGGCTAGCGGAGGCAAATGAGCAGTTCTTC.

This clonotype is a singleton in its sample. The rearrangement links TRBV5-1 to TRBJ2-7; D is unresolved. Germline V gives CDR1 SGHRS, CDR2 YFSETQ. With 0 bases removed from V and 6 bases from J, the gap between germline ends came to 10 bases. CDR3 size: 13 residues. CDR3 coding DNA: TGCGCCAGCAGCTTGGCGGACGTCGGCGAGCAGTACTTC. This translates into CASSLADVGEQYF.

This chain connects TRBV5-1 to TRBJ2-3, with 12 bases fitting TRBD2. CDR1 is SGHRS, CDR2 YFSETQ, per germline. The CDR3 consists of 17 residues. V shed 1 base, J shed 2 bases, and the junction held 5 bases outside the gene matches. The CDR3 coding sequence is TGCGCCAGCAGCTTGTCCCGGACTAGCGGGGACACAGATACGCAGTATTTT. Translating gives CASSLSRTSGDTDTQYF.

The CDR3 sequence is CASSQDERADGYTF. The CDR3 DNA sequence: TGCGCCAGCAGCCAAGACGAGAGGGCAGATGGCTACACCTTC. The chain couples TRBV4-1 to TRBJ1-2; no reliable D call. Trimming removed 0 bases at V and 6 bases at J, with 11 bases between. The V gene's germline CDR1 is MGHRA and CDR2 YSYEKL. This CDR3 has 14 amino acids.

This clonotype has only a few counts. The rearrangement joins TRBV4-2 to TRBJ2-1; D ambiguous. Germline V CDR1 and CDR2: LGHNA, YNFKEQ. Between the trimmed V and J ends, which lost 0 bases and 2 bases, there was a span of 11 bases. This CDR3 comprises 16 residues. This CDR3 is CASSQDLGSPYNEQFF. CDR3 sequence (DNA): TGTGCCAGCAGCCAAGATCTCGGATCCCCCTACAATGAGCAGTTCTTC.

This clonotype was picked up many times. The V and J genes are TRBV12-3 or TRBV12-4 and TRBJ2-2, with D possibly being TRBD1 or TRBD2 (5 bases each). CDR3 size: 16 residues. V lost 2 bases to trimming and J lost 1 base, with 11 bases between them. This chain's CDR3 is CASSLRGGGNTGELFF. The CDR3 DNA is TGTGCCAGCAGTTTAAGGGGCGGAGGGAACACCGGGGAGCTGTTTTTT.

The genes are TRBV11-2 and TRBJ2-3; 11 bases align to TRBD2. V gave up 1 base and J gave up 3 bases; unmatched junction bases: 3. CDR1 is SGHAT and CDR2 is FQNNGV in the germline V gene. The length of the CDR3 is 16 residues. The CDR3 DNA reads TGTGCCAGCAGCTTAGGTAGCGGGAGGGCTACAGATACGCAGTATTTT. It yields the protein CASSLGSGRATDTQYF.

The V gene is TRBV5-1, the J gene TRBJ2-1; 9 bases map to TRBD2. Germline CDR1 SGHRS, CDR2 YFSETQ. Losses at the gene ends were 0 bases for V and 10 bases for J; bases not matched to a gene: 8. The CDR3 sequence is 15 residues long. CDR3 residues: CASSLVEAGGREQFF. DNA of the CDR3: TGCGCCAGCAGCTTGGTTGAGGCGGGGGGGCGCGAGCAGTTCTTC.

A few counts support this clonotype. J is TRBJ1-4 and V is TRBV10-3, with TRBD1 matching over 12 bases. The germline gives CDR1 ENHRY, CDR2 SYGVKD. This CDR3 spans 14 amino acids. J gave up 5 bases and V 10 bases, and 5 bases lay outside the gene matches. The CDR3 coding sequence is TGTGCCACCTGGGACAGGGGGCAAAATGAAAAACTGTTTTTT. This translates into CATWDRGQNEKLFF.

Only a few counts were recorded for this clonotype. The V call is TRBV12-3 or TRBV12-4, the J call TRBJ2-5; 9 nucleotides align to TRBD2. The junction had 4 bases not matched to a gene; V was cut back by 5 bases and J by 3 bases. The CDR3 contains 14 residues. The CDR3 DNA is TGTGCCAGCAGTCCTGGACTAGCGAAAGAGACCCAGTACTTC. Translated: CASSPGLAKETQYF.

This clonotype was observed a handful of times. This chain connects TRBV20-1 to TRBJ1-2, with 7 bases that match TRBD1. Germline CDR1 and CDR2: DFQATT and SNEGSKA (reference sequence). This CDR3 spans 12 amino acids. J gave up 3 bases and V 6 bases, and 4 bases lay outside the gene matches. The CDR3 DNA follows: TGCAGTGCAGGGACAGAATACTATGGCTACACCTTC. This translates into CSAGTEYYGYTF.

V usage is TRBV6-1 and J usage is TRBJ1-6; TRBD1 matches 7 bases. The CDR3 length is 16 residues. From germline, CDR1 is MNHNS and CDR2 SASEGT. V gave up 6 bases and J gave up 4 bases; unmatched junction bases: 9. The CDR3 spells CASRQGQKIYNSPLHF. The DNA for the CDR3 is TGTGCCAGCAGACAGGGACAGAAAATATATAATTCACCCCTCCACTTT.

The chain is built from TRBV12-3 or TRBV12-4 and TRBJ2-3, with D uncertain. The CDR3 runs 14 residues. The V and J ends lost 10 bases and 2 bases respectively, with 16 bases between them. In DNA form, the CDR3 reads TGTGCCACACGATGGGGTGTGGACACAGATACGCAGTATTTT. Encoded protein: CATRWGVDTDTQYF.

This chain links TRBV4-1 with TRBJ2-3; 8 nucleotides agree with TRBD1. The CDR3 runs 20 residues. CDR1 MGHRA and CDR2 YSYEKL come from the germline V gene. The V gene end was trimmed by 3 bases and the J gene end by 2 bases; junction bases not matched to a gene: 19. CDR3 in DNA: TGCGCCAGCAGCCACCCCCGAGGGACAGGTCTCCCCATTTCCACAGATACGCAGTATTTT. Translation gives CASSHPRGTGLPISTDTQYF.

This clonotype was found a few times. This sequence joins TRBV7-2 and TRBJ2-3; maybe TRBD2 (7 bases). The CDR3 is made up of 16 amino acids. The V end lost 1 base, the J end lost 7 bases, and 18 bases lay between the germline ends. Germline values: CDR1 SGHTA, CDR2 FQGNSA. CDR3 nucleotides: TGTGCCAGCAGCTTAGTGGGGGGGGGCATGATAAATACGCAGTATTTT. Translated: CASSLVGGGMINTQYF.

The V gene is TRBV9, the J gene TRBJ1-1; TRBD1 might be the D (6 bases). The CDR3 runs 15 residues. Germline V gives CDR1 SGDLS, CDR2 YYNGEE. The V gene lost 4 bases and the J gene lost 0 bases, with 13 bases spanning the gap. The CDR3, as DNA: TGTGCCAGCAGCTCTCCCGGGACACTGAACACTGAAGCTTTCTTT. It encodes CASSSPGTLNTEAFF.